The text below deals with one T cell receptor beta chain. These data are taken from a study of shared T cell receptors in the human thymus. The CDR3 length is 15 residues. J lost 7 bases, V lost 3 bases, and 9 bases had no gene match. Per germline, CDR1 LNHNV and CDR2 YYDKDF (reference sequence). Profiled with immunoSEQ multiplex PCR; TCRdb holds only in-frame clones, not every one. Of over 450,000 clones listed, around 82% are singletons. Another study also made use of these data, one on human thymus T cells. That work adds: In corrective heart surgery, resections were taken, and these provided the thymus tissue.

The chain couples TRBV15 to TRBJ2-7; 10 nucleotides line up with TRBD2. The sequence was collected from a boy younger than two with a congenital heart defect. Sequencing was carried out using thymocytes. The CDR3 loop reads CATSRLLAGIEEQYF. In nucleotides, the CDR3 is TGTGCCACCAGCAGGCTACTAGCGGGAATAGAAGAGCAGTACTTC.